This TCR beta chain was profiled in a study of blood T cell repertoires in COVID-19. Study as a whole: Specimens from acute and convalescent COVID-19 originated in the United States, Italy and Spain. Sample material is recorded as cDNA or gDNA derived from T cells, B-cell-depleted T cells, or PBMCs.

Patients of the Seattle cohort, enrolled during active infection, were followed longitudinally. This CDR3 spans 13 amino acids. V lost 8 bases and J lost 0, with 8 bases in between. Germline-derived CDR1 and CDR2 are SGHDN and FVKESK. Study processing details: By means of reference gene primer amplification, nucleated cell counts were estimated. Produced via immunoSEQ multiplex PCR; TCRdb's table is partial and in-frame only. V and J calls and clone size are as listed in that table; D and trimming were resolved from the DNA. The sample has approximately 210,000 clones; 84% are singletons. The gene calls are TRBV14 and TRBJ1-3; the D gene is possibly TRBD1 (6 bases). The sequence derives from a woman older than 75 with COVID-19, enrolled during active disease. Sequenced: peripheral blood. As DNA, the CDR3 is TGTGCCAGCCAACAGGGCTCTGGAAACACCATATATTTT. It yields the protein CASQQGSGNTIYF.